This record concerns one T cell receptor (beta chain) sequence. The entry originates in a study of blood T cell repertoires in COVID-19. Study as a whole: Acute and convalescent COVID-19 specimens originated in the United States, Italy and Spain. PBMCs, B-cell-depleted T cells, or T cells were the source of the cDNA or gDNA that made up the material.

In the authors' methods: Amplified reference gene primers provided the basis for estimating nucleated cell counts. Data came from immunoSEQ multiplex PCR; TCRdb stores just in-frame clones and leaves some out. V and J calls and clone size are those listed in that table; D and trimming were worked out from the DNA. The sample has 35,000 to 50,000 clones, around 83% seen once; the top ten hold approximately 25%. The TCR was taken from a human donor with acute or convalescent COVID-19. The donor label of this sample is uncertain. Sequenced: peripheral blood.

The CDR3 coding sequence is TGTGCCAGCTTGGACTATGGGAACAATGAGCAGTTCTTC. Protein product: CASLDYGNNEQFF. The chain joins TRBV6-5 to TRBJ2-1, with D perhaps TRBD2 (6 bases). Trimming left V 8 bases short and J 5 bases short, with 13 bases between. Germline V lookup: CDR1 MNHEY, CDR2 SVGAGI. The length of the CDR3 is 13 residues.